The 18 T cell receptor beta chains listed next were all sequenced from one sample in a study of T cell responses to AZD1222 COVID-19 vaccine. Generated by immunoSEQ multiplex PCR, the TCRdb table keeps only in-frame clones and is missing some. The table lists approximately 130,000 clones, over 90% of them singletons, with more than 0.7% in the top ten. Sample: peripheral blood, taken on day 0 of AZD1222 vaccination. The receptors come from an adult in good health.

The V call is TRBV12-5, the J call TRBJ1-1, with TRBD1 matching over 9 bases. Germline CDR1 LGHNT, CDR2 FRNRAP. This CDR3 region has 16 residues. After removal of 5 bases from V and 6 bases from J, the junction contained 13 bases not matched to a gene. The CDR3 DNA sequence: TGTGCTAGTGGTCGTTTGTACAGGGGGCAGGTGGCTGAAGCTTTCTTT. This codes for CASGRLYRGQVAEAFF.

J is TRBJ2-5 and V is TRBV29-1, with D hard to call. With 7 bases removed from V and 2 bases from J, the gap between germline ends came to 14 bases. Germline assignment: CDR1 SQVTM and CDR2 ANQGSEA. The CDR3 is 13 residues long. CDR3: CSGRTWVQETQYF. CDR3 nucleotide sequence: TGCAGCGGCAGGACCTGGGTGCAAGAGACCCAGTACTTC. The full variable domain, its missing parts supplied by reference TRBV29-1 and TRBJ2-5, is SAVISQKPSRDICQRGTSLTIQCQVDSQVTMMFWYRQQPGQSLTLIATANQGSEATYESGFVIDKFPISRPNLTFSTLTVSNMSPEDSSIYLCSGRTWVQETQYFGPGTRLLVL.

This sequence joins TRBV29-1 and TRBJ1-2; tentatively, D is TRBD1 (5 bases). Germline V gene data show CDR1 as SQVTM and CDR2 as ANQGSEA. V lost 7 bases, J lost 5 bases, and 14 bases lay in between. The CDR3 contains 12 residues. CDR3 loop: CSATPGGYGYTF. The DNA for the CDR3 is TGCAGCGCAACCCCCGGGGGATATGGCTACACCTTC.

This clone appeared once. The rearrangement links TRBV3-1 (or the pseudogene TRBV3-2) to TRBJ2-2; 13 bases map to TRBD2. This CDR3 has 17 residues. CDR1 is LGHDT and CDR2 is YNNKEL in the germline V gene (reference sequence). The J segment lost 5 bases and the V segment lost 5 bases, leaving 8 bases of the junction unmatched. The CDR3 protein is CASSLRTSGGGTGELFF. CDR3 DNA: TGTGCCAGCAGCTTACGGACTAGCGGGGGAGGGACCGGGGAGCTGTTTTTT.

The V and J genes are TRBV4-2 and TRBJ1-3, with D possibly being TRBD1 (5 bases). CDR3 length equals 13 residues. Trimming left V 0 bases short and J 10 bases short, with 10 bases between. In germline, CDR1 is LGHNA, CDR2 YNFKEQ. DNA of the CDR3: TGTGCCAGCAGCCAAGACATTCGGGGGACCATATATTTT. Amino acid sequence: CASSQDIRGTIYF.

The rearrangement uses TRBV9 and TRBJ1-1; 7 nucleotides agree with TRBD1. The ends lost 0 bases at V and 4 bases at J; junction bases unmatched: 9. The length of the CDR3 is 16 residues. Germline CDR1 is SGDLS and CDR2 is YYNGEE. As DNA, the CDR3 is TGTGCCAGCAGCGTAGGGTCAGGGGGGACGACCACTGAAGCTTTCTTT. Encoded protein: CASSVGSGGTTTEAFF.

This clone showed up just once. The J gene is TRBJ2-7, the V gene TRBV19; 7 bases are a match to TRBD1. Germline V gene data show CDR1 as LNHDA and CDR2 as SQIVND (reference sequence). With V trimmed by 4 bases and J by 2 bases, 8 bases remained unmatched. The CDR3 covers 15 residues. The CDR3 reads CASSKRTGLTYEQYF. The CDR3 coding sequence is TGTGCCAGTAGTAAAAGGACAGGCCTAACCTACGAGCAGTACTTC.

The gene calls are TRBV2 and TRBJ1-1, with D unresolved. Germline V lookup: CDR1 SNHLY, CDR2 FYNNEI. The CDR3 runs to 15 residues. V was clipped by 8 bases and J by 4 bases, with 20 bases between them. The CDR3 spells CASYDDHGQSTEAFF. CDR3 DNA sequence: TGTGCCAGCTACGATGATCACGGGCAGAGCACTGAAGCTTTCTTT.

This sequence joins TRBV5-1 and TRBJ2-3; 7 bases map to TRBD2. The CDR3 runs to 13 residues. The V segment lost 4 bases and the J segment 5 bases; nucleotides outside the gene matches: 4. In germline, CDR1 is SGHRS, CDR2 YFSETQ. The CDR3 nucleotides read TGCGCCAGCAGCCGGACTAGGCTAGATACGCAGTATTTT. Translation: CASSRTRLDTQYF.

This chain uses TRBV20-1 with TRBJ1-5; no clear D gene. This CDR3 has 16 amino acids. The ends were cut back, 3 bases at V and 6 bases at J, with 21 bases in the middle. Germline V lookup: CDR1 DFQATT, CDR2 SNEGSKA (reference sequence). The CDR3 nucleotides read TGCAGTGCTAGTATGGTTGGCCCGGGGATATTTCAGCCCCAGCATTTT. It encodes CSASMVGPGIFQPQHF.

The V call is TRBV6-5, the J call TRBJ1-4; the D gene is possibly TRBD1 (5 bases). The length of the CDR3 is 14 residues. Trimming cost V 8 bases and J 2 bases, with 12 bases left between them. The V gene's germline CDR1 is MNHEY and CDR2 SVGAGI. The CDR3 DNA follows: TGTGCCAGCTCCTCGGGACGGACTAATGAAAAACTGTTTTTT. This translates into CASSSGRTNEKLFF.

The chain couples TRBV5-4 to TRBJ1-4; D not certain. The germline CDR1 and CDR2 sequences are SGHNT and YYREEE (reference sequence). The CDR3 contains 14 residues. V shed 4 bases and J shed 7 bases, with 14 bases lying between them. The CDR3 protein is CASSAWPKSEKLFF. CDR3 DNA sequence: TGTGCCAGCAGCGCCTGGCCAAAGAGTGAAAAACTGTTTTTT.

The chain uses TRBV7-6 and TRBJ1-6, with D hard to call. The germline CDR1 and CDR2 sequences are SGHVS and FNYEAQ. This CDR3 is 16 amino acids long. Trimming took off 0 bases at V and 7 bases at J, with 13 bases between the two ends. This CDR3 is CASSLAVRGWNSPLHF. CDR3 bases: TGTGCCAGCAGCTTAGCAGTACGGGGATGGAATTCACCCCTCCACTTT.

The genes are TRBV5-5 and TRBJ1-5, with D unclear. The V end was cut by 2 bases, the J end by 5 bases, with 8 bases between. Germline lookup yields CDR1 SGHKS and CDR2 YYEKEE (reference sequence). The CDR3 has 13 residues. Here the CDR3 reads CASSFREYQPQHF. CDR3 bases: TGTGCCAGCAGCTTTCGGGAATATCAGCCCCAGCATTTT.

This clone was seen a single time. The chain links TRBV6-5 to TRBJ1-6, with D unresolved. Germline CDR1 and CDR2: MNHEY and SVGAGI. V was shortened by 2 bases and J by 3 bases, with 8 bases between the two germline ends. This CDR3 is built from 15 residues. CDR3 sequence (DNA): TGTGCCAGCAGTTACGGGGAGCTCTATAATTCACCCCTCCACTTT. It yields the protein CASSYGELYNSPLHF.

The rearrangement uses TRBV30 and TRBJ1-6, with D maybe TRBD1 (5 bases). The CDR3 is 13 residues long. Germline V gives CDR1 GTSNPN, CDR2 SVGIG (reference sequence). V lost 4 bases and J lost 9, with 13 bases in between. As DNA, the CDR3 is TGTGCCTGGATGGTTAAGGGGCTTTCACCCCTCCACTTT. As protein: CAWMVKGLSPLHF. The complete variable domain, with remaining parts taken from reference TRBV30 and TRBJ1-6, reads SQTIHQWPATLVQPVGSPLSLECTVEGTSNPNLYWYRQAAGRGLQLLFYSVGIGQISSEVPQNLSASRPQDRQFILSSKKLLLSDSGFYLCAWMVKGLSPLHFGNGTRLTVT.

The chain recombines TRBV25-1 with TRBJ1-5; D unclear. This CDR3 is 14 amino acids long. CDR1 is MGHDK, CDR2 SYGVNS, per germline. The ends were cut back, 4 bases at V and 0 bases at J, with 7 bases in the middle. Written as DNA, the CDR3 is TGTGCCAGCAGTGGACACTATAGCAATCAGCCCCAGCATTTT. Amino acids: CASSGHYSNQPQHF.

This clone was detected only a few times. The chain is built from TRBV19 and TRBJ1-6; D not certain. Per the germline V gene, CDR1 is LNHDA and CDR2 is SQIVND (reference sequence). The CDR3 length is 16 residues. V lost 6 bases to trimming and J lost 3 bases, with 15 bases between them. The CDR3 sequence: CASSSGITFYNSPLHF. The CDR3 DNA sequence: TGTGCCAGTAGCTCGGGAATCACGTTCTATAATTCACCCCTCCACTTT.